This TCR beta chain was recorded in a study of cytomegalovirus exposure and HLA in healthy donors. On the study more broadly: The same platform was used for the 100 to 150 validation repertoires and the approximately 670 first-cohort repertoires, a later analysis reported.

Here immunoSEQ multiplex PCR was the method, and the copy in TCRdb shows in-frame clones only, minus some. The data contain a few hundred thousand clones, around 80% of them singletons. As to this clone: Its specificity is not known.

Study-level results: TCR clusters originating in the first cohort tended to co-occur in the 110 or so validation repertoires, according to a later analysis. According to reports, the classifier identified cytomegalovirus status with high specificity and sensitivity.

The clonotype originates from a woman in her twenties or thirties in good health and CMV-seropositive. Source material: PBMCs.

The chain's CDR3 is CASSLQGEQAYNEQFF. The CDR3 DNA follows: TGTGCCAGCAGCTTACAGGGCGAGCAGGCGTACAATGAGCAGTTCTTC. This rearrangement joins TRBV7-6 to TRBJ2-1, with D possibly matching TRBD1 (5 bases). The germline V and J ends were trimmed by 2 bases and 4 bases, with 15 bases remaining between them. Germline V gene lookup returns CDR1 SGHVS and CDR2 FNYEAQ. CDR3 length: 16 amino acids.